Listed below are T cell receptor beta chains from one sample, sequenced in a study of neoadjuvant nivolumab and ipilimumab in lung cancer. Sequencing was performed with immunoSEQ multiplex PCR; in TCRdb, only in-frame clones are kept and a portion is missing. The profile covers about 1,400 clones, with 70% to 90% appearing a single time and approximately 3.4% taken by the ten largest. The sequencing here drew on adjacent normal lung tissue, taken after neoadjuvant nivolumab, alone or with ipilimumab, at or shortly before surgery. All receptors derive from an adult with non-small cell lung cancer. CDR3s include the opening cysteine and the closing phenylalanine or tryptophan. D genes are given only for firm matches. Where a row states a size, it is once, few, many or the class of an expanded clone; other rows omit it.

15	-	-	TRBV11-1	TRBJ1-4	TGTGCCAGCAGCCCCCCGGTCCAGGGGTGTGAAAAACTGTTTTTT	CASSPPVQGCEKLFF
12	-	-	TRBV2	TRBJ2-5	TGTGCCAGCAGTGGGCAGACTCGGACGCAGTACTTC	CASSGQTRTQYF
13	-	once	TRBV19	TRBJ1-5	TGTGCCAGTAGTCTTCTGGGGGATCAGCCCCAGCATTTT	CASSLLGDQPQHF
11	-	once	TRBV19	TRBJ1-1	TGTGCCAGTACTCTGTACACTGAAGCTTTCTTT	CASTLYTEAFF
13	TRBD1	-	TRBV6-1	TRBJ2-7	TGTGCCAGCAGCCCCGGGACAGGGGACGAGCAGTACTTC	CASSPGTGDEQYF
15	-	-	TRBV15	TRBJ2-5	TGTGCCACCAGCAGAGATACCCTGGACCAAGAGACCCAGTACTTC	CATSRDTLDQETQYF
16	-	-	TRBV5-6	TRBJ1-1	TGTGCCAGCAGCTTAGGGCACCTAACTTCCCACACTGAAGCTTTCTTT	CASSLGHLTSHTEAFF
15	-	-	TRBV14	TRBJ1-4	TGTGCCAGCAGCAAAGGGCACCATCCTAATGAAAAACTGTTTTTT	CASSKGHHPNEKLFF
15	-	once	TRBV5-1	TRBJ1-5	TGCGCCAGCAGCCAACAAGGAGAAAGCAATCAGCCCCAGCATTTT	CASSQQGESNQPQHF
14	TRBD1	-	TRBV18	TRBJ1-2	TGTGCCAGCTCAGGACGGACAGGGGCACATGGCTACACCTTC	CASSGRTGAHGYTF
14	-	few	TRBV2	TRBJ1-6	TGTGCCAGCAGGATACAGGGTCAGTCATCACCCCTCCACTTT	CASRIQGQSSPLHF
15	TRBD1	-	TRBV7-9	TRBJ2-1	TGTGCCAGCAGCTTGGGGACAGGGAAGAACAATGAGCAGTTCTTC	CASSLGTGKNNEQFF
12	-	-	TRBV18	TRBJ1-5	TGTGCCAGCTCACCGCCTGGCCAGCCCCAGCATTTT	CASSPPGQPQHF
14	TRBD1	-	TRBV7-2	TRBJ2-7	TGTGCCAGCAGCTTAACCATTCAGGGGGAGGAGCAGTACTTC	CASSLTIQGEEQYF
14	-	-	TRBV7-9	TRBJ1-5	TGTGCCAGCAGCTTTGAGTATAGCAATCAGCCCCAGCATTTT	CASSFEYSNQPQHF
12	-	-	TRBV2	TRBJ2-5	TGTGCCAGCATCTTTATAGGAGAGACCCAGTACTTC	CASIFIGETQYF
13	-	-	TRBV2	TRBJ1-1	TGTGCCAGCAGTGTAGGGTCGAACACTGAAGCTTTCTTT	CASSVGSNTEAFF
15	-	-	TRBV9	TRBJ1-5	TGTGCCAGCAGCGTGGGGGTGTCGGGCAATCAGCCCCAGCATTTT	CASSVGVSGNQPQHF
15	-	-	TRBV9	TRBJ1-1	TGTGCCAGCAGCGTAGATGGCAGTGGAAACACTGAAGCTTTCTTT	CASSVDGSGNTEAFF
16	TRBD2	few	TRBV2	TRBJ2-3	TGTGCCAGCAGTGATCGGAACGGGGGGGCGGTAGATACGCAGTATTTT	CASSDRNGGAVDTQYF
15	-	-	TRBV14	TRBJ1-4	TGTGCCAGCAGCCAAGTTAGGGAGAGGAGTGAAAAACTGTTTTTT	CASSQVRERSEKLFF
14	-	-	TRBV6-5	TRBJ1-1	TGTGCCAGCAGTTACTCGATGAGGAACACTGAAGCTTTCTTT	CASSYSMRNTEAFF
14	-	-	TRBV5-4	TRBJ1-2	TGTGCCAGCAGCTTGTACACGGGAAAGGGAGGCTACACCTTC	CASSLYTGKGGYTF
18	TRBD2	-	TRBV4-1	TRBJ2-7	TGCGCCAGCAGCCAACAAACTAGCGGGGGTGCCTCCTCCTACGAGCAGTACTTC	CASSQQTSGGASSYEQYF
14	-	-	TRBV18	TRBJ2-2	TGTGCCAGCTCACGTGAGTCATCAAGCGGGGAGCTGTTTTTT	CASSRESSSGELFF
13	-	-	TRBV5-1	TRBJ1-1	TGCGCCAGCGCTGGGCAATCGGGGACTGAAGCTTTCTTT	CASAGQSGTEAFF
15	TRBD2	-	TRBV11-2	TRBJ2-3	TGTGCCAGCAGCACTAGCGGGGGGAATACAGATACGCAGTATTTT	CASSTSGGNTDTQYF
12	-	-	TRBV7-2	TRBJ2-2	TGTGCCAGCAGCCGTCCCCCCGGGGAGCTGTTTTTT	CASSRPPGELFF
17	-	-	TRBV4-2	TRBJ2-3	TGTGCCAGCAGCCTACAACTCGCGGCCGGAGCGAAAGATACGCAGTATTTT	CASSLQLAAGAKDTQYF
13	-	-	TRBV6-1	TRBJ2-1	TGTGCCAGCAGTCCCATAGCCTACAATGAGCAGTTCTTC	CASSPIAYNEQFF
16	TRBD2	-	TRBV27	TRBJ2-1	TGTGCCAGCAGTTTCCTAGCGGGGGGGCTGGGCAATGAGCAGTTCTTC	CASSFLAGGLGNEQFF
16	TRBD1	-	TRBV6-6	TRBJ2-7	TGTGCCAGCAGTCGGACAGGGAGGTTTTCAGATTACGAGCAGTACTTC	CASSRTGRFSDYEQYF
15	-	-	TRBV5-4	TRBJ2-7	TGTGCCAGCAGCCTCCTCGCCCGCGGGGCTTACGAGCAGTACTTC	CASSLLARGAYEQYF
12	-	-	TRBV6-1	TRBJ2-1	TGTGCGGGGGGCTACTCCTACAATGAGCAGTTCTTC	CAGGYSYNEQFF
17	-	-	TRBV18	TRBJ1-4	TGTGCCAGCTCACTTCGAAGGGACGTTCTGGAGGATGAAAAACTGTTTTTT	CASSLRRDVLEDEKLFF
15	TRBD1	-	TRBV27	TRBJ1-6	TGTGCCAGCAGTCCCTGGGACAGGGCAACCTCACCCCTCCACTTT	CASSPWDRATSPLHF
13	-	-	TRBV9	TRBJ1-2	TGTGCCAGCAAGGACACGTCGTCTTATGGCTACACCTTC	CASKDTSSYGYTF
17	TRBD2	-	TRBV4-1	TRBJ2-1	TGCGCCAGCAGCCAAGATTTTCCCGCCGGGACTAGCGGGGGTTTGTTCTTC	CASSQDFPAGTSGGLFF
19	-	-	TRBV6-4	TRBJ2-3	TGTGCCAGCACTGAGGGACATTTGGGGGCCAGGTGGGGCACAGATACGCAGTATTTT	CASTEGHLGARWGTDTQYF
14	-	-	TRBV2	TRBJ1-5	TGTGCCAGCAGTTGGGGGGTTAGCAATCAGCCCCAGCATTTT	CASSWGVSNQPQHF
14	-	-	TRBV7-3	TRBJ1-6	TGTGCCAGCAGCTTAAATCCTATTAATTCACCCCTCCACTTT	CASSLNPINSPLHF
13	-	-	TRBV6-4	TRBJ1-1	TGTGCCAGCAGTGCGGGAGAGAACACTGAAGCTTTCTTT	CASSAGENTEAFF
15	-	-	TRBV7-2	TRBJ1-1	TGTGCCAGCAGCCGTTTCCAGGGTGTCGCCACTGAAGCTTTCTTT	CASSRFQGVATEAFF
16	-	-	TRBV28	TRBJ1-5	TGTGCCAGCTCGTCCCAGCCTATCATGAACAATCAGCCCCAGCATTTT	CASSSQPIMNNQPQHF
16	-	once	TRBV14	TRBJ2-5	TGTGCCAGCAGCCTTCAACCGGGCAGGGGTTGGGAGACCCAGTACTTC	CASSLQPGRGWETQYF
13	-	-	TRBV29-1	TRBJ1-6	TGCAGCGTTAAACTCACCGGGGATTCACCCCTCCACTTT	CSVKLTGDSPLHF
17	-	once	TRBV10-3	TRBJ2-2	TGTGCCACCACGACCAACAAAGGCGGGTTGAACACCGGGGAGCTGTTTTTT	CATTTNKGGLNTGELFF
12	-	-	TRBV5-1	TRBJ2-7	TGCGCCAGCAGCCCCGACGGGGGCGAGCAGTACTTC	CASSPDGGEQYF
14	TRBD1	once	TRBV28	TRBJ2-3	TGTGCCAGCAATCAGGGGGTAGGTTGGGATACGCAGTATTTT	CASNQGVGWDTQYF
13	-	-	TRBV18	TRBJ1-5	TGTGCCAGCTCACCGGGCTCCGACGGGGGCCAGCATTTT	CASSPGSDGGQHF